This entry concerns a single T cell receptor (beta chain). This clone was recorded once. This receptor's antigen is unknown. The sample holds no much larger clone one base away, and base qualities are not on file. The sample originates from a study of blood T cell repertoires in COVID-19 (dated by TCRdb to between 2020 and 2021). For context, the study as a whole: The collaborator samples originated in the United States, Italy and Spain and spanned the acute and convalescent phases of COVID-19. Subjects who had been exposed to COVID-19, were actively infected with it, or had recovered from it provided the deeply sampled blood TCRbeta repertoires that made up the dataset. The material from the prospective study consisted of cDNA or gDNA derived from T cells, B-cell-depleted T cells, or PBMCs. The repertoires were released in a freely available public database intended as a resource for research on the immune response to SARS-CoV-2. HLA class I and class II types, where available, came from metadata supplied by the sample provider rather than from assay-based typing. Nearly every sample came with metadata listing a de-identified subject ID, COVID-19 status, age in years and sex. Samples were obtained from the ongoing ImmuneRACE study (first 160 participants) and from some 1,300 subjects provided by 6 global collaborators.

The immunoSEQ Assay, a bias-controlled multiplex PCR, was used to amplify TCRbeta CDR3 regions from genomic DNA. As for how the authors treated the data: The number of nucleated cells in each sample was estimated by amplification of reference gene primers within the assay. To quantify the absolute abundance of each unique TCRbeta CDR3 rearrangement, sequence reads were collapsed and filtered. For each sample, productive Simpson clonality was calculated by taking the square root of Simpson's diversity index across productive rearrangements. TCRdb provides this immuneACCESS table in a form limited to in-frame rearrangements. Some clones are lacking; in checked studies, under half of them reflect an unresolved V gene, and why the rest are absent is not known. D and trimming come from the DNA, and the V and J calls and clone size come from that table. In all, the sample holds 95,000 to 150,000 clones, and roughly four fifths of those were seen once. Approximately 5% of the sample is in the top ten clones.

The germline V gene sets CDR1 to SGHRS and CDR2 to YFSETQ. Trimming accounts for 1 base at V and 9 bases at J, while the number of junction bases matched to no gene is 11. Measured from the cysteine to the phenylalanine, the CDR3 is 16 residues long. Only the CDR3 region is kept as DNA, spanning 48 bases read in frame from base 1. Each collaborating institution followed its own protocols to collect whole blood in K2EDTA tubes. For TCRbeta analysis, collaborators shipped samples as frozen whole blood, isolated PBMCs, or DNA extracted from either of those sample types. Overall study results and their limits: The quantity of clinical and demographic metadata differed by source and by participant and was supplied without curation.

Sequenced: peripheral blood. The source is a woman in her sixties or seventies with acute or convalescent COVID-19. The chain is made from TRBV5-1 and TRBJ2-1, and 9 bases in between align with TRBD1. Here the CDR3 is given as CASSLLTGGLPGEQFF. The DNA reads as follows: TGCGCCAGCAGCTTGCTTACAGGGGGCCTGCCTGGTGAGCAGTTCTTC.